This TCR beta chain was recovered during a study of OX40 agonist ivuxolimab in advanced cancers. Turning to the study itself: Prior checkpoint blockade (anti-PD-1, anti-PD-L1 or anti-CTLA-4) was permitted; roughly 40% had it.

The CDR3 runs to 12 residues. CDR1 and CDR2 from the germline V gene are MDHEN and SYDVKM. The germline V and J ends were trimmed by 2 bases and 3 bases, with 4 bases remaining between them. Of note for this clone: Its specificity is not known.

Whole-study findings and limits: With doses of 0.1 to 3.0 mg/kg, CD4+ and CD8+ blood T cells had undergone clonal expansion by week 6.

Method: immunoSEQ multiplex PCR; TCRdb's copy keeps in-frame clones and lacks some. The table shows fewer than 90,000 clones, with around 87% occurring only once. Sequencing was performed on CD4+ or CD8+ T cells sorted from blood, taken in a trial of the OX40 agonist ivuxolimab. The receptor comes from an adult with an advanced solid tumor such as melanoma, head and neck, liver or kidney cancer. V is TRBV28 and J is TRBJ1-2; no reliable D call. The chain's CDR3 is CASSLKDYGYTF. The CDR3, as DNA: TGTGCCAGCAGTTTAAAGGACTATGGCTACACCTTC.